This T cell receptor beta chain is from a study of T cell clusters in autoimmune cytopenias. Study-wide points: TRB repertoire shifts in secondary cytopenia and chronic lymphocytic leukemia mostly reflected lymphoma, not autoimmunity.

One tube held mixed TRB-A and TRB-B primer pools for touch-down PCR. TCRdb re-called the multiplex PCR reads and gives one entry per CDR3 protein, without DNA. The ten top clones account for approximately 3%, within a sample of thousands of distinct CDR3 sequences. Tens of thousands of genome equivalents of blood DNA were amplified for TRB. By frequency, this clonotype is medium-sized (0.01 to 0.1%). What it binds is not known. The clonotype comes from a human donor with an autoimmune cytopenia or autoimmune hepatitis (not recorded which). Sequencing input: peripheral blood.

The CDR3 loop reads CASSTRSNTEAFF. The chain carries TRBV12-3 or TRBV12-4 and TRBJ1-1. This CDR3 has 13 amino acids.